This TCR beta chain was documented in a study of blood T cells in healthy people across ages. Trimming removed 1 base at V and 3 bases at J, with 9 bases between. The CDR3 totals 15 residues. Germline values: CDR1 SGHTA, CDR2 FQGNSA. This clonotype has only a few counts. The antigen is undetermined. Per-sample yields of isolated PBMCs were at least 6 million. Points from the study as a whole: Underestimates were what the diversity estimates from one million T cells were considered to be.

With a J-beta primer mix and a sample-barcoded 5' primer, a second PCR ran about 7 to 12 cycles. TCRdb itself ran the 5' RACE reads through MiXCR, one entry per CDR3 protein. Of about 1.8 million distinct CDR3 sequences in the sample, 40% to 55% were seen once. Sequencing was done on a sample of blood. The chain couples TRBV7-2 to TRBJ1-4; the D is unclear. The receptor was derived from a woman aged 40 to 50 in good health. CDR3 region: CASSLEGLSNEKLFF. Written as DNA, the CDR3 is TGTGCCAGCAGCTTAGAAGGGTTATCTAATGAAAAACTGTTTTTT.